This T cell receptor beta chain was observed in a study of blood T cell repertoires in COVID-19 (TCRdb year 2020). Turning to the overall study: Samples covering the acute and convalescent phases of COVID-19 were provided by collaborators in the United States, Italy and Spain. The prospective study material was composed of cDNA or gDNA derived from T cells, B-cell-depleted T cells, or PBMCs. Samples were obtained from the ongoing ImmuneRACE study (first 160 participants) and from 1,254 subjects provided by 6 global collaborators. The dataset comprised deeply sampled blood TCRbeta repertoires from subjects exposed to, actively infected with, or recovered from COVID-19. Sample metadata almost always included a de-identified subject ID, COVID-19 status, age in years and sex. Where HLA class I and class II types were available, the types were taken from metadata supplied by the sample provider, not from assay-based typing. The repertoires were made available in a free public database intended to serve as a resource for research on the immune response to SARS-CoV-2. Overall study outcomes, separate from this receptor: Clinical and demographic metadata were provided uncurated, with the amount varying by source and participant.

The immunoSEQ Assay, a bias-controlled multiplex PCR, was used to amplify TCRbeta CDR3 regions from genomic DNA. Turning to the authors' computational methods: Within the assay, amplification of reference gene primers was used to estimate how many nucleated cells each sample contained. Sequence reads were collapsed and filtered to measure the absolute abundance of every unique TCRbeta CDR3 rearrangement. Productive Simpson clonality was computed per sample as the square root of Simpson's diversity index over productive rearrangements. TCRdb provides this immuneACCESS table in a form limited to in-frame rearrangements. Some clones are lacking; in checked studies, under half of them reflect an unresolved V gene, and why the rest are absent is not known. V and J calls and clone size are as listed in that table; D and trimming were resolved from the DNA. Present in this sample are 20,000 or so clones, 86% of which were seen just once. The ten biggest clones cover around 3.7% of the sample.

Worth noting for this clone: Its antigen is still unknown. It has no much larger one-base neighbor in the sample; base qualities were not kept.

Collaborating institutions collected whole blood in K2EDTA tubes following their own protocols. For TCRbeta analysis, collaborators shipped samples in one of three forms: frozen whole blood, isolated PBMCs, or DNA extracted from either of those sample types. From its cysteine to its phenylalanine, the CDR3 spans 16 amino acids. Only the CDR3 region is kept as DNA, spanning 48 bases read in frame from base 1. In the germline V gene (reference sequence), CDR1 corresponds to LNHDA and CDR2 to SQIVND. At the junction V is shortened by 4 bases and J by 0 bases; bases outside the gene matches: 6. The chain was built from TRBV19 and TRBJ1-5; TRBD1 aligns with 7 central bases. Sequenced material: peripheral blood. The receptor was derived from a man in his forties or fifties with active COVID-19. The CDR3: CASSRQGIYSNQPQHF. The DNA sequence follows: TGTGCCAGTAGTAGACAGGGAATTTATAGCAATCAGCCCCAGCATTTT.